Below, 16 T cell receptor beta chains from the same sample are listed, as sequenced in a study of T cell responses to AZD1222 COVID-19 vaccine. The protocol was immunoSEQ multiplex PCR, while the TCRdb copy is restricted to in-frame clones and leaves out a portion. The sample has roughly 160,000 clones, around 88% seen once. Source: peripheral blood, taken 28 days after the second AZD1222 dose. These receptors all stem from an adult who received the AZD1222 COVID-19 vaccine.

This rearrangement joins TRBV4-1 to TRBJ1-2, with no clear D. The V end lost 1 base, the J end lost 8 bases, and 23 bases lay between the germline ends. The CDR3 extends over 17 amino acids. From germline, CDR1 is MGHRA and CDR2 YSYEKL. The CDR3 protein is CASSQVRTGIIFGGYTF. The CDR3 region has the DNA TGCGCCAGCAGCCAAGTAAGGACTGGGATCATTTTCGGCGGCTACACCTTC.

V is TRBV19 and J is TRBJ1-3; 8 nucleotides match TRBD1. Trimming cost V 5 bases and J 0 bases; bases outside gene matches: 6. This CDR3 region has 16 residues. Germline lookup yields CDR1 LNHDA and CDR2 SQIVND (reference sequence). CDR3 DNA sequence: TGTGCCAGTAGTCCTCCAGGGGGCCGCTCTGGAAACACCATATATTTT. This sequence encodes CASSPPGGRSGNTIYF.

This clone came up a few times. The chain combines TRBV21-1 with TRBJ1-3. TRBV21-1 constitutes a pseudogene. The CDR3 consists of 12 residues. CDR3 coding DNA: TGTGCCAGCAGCGCCTCGGGAAACACCATATATTTT. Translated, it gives CASSASGNTIYF.

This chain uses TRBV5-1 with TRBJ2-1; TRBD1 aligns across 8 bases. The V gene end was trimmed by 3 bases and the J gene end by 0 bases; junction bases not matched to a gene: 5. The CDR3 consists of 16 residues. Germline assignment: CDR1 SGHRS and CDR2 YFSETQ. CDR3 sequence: CASSSDRASSYNEQFF. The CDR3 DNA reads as TGCGCCAGCAGCTCGGACAGGGCTAGCTCCTACAATGAGCAGTTCTTC. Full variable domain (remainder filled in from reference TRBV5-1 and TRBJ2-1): KAGVTQTPRYLIKTRGQQVTLSCSPISGHRSVSWYQQTPGQGLQFLFEYFSETQRNKGNFPGRFSGRQFSNSRSEMNVSTLELGDSALYLCASSSDRASSYNEQFFGPGTRLTVL.

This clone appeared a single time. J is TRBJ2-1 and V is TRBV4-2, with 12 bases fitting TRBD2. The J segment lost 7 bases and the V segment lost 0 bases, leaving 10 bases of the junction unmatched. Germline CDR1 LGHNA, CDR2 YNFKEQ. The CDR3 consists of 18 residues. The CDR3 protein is CASSQEPSGGARGNEQFF. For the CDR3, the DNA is TGTGCCAGCAGCCAAGAGCCTAGCGGGGGGGCCCGGGGAAATGAGCAGTTCTTC.

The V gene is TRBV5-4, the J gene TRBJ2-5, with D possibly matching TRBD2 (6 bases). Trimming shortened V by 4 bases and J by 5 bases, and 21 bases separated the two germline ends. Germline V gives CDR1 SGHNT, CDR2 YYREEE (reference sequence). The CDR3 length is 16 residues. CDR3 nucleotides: TGTGCCAGCAGCCCCTCGACCGGGGCTAGCGCGGAGACCCAGTACTTC. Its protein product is CASSPSTGASAETQYF.

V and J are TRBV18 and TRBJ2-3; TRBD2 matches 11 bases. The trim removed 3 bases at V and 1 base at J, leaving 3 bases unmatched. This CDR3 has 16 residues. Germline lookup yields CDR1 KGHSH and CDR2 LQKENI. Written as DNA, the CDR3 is TGTGCCAGCTCACCGAAACTAGCGGGGGGCACAGATACGCAGTATTTT. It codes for CASSPKLAGGTDTQYF.

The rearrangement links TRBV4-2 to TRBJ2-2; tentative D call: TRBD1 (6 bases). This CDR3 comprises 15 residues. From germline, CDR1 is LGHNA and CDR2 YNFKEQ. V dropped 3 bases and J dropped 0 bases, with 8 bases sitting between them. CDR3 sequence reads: CASSQAGANTGELFF. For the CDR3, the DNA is TGTGCCAGCAGCCAGGCAGGGGCGAACACCGGGGAGCTGTTTTTT.

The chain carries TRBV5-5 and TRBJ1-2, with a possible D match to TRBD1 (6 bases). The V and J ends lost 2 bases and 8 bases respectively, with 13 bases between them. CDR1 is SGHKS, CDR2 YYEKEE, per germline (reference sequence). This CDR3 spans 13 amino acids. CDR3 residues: CASSFETGWGYTF. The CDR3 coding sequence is TGTGCCAGCAGCTTTGAGACAGGTTGGGGCTACACCTTC.

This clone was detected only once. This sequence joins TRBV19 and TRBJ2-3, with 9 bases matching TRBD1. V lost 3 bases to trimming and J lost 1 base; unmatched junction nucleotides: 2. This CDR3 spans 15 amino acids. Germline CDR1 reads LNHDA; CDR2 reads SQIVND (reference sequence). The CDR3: CASSIWTGGTDTQYF. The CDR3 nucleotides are TGTGCCAGTAGTATTTGGACAGGGGGCACAGATACGCAGTATTTT.

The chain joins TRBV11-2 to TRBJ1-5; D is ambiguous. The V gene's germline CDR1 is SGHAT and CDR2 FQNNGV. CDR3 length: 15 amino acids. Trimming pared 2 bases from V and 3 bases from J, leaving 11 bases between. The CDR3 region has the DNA TGTGCCAGCAGCTTAAGTTTCGGGGTCAATCAGCCCCAGCATTTT. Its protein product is CASSLSFGVNQPQHF. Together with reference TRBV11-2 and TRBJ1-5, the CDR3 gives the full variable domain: EAGVAQSPRYKIIEKRQSVAFWCNPISGHATLYWYQQILGQGPKLLIQFQNNGVVDDSQLPKDRFSAERLKGVDSTLKIQPAKLEDSAVYLCASSLSFGVNQPQHFGDGTRLSIL.

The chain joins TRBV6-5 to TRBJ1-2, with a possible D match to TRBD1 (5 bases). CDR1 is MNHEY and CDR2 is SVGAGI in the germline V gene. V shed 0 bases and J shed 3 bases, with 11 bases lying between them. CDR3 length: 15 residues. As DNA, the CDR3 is TGTGCCAGCAGTTACTCGGGGGGAGGGTACTATGGCTACACCTTC. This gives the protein CASSYSGGGYYGYTF.

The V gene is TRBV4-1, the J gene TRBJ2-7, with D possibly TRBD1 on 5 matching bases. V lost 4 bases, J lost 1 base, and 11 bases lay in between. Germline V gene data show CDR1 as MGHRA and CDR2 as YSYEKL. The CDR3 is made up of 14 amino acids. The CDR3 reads CASSPRQNSYEQYF. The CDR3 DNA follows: TGCGCCAGCAGCCCCAGACAGAATTCCTACGAGCAGTACTTC.

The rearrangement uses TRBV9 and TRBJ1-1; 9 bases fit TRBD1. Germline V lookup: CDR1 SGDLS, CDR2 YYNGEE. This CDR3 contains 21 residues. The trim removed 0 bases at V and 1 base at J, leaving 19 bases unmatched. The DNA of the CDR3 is TGTGCCAGCAGCGTAGTGCGAAAGGAGTGGGGGACAGGGCTGGGGAACACTGAAGCTTTCTTT. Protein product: CASSVVRKEWGTGLGNTEAFF.

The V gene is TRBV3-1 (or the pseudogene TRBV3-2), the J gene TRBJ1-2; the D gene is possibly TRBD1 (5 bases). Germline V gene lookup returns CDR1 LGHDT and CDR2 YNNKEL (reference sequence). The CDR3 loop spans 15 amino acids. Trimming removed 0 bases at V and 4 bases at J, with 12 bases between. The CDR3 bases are TGTGCCAGCAGCCAAGATTACCGGGGCACCTATGGCTACACCTTC. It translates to CASSQDYRGTYGYTF.

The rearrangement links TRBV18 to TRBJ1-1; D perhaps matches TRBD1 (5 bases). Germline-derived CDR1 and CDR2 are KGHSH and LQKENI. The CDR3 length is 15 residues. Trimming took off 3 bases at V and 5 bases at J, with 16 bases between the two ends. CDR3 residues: CASSPSGGVGTEAFF. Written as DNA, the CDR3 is TGTGCCAGCTCACCTTCTGGGGGTGTCGGGACTGAAGCTTTCTTT. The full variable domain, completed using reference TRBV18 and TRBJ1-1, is NAGVMQNPRHLVRRRGQEARLRCSPMKGHSHVYWYRQLPEEGLKFMVYLQKENIIDESGMPKERFSAEFPKEGPSILRIQQVVRGDSAAYFCASSPSGGVGTEAFFGQGTRLTVV.